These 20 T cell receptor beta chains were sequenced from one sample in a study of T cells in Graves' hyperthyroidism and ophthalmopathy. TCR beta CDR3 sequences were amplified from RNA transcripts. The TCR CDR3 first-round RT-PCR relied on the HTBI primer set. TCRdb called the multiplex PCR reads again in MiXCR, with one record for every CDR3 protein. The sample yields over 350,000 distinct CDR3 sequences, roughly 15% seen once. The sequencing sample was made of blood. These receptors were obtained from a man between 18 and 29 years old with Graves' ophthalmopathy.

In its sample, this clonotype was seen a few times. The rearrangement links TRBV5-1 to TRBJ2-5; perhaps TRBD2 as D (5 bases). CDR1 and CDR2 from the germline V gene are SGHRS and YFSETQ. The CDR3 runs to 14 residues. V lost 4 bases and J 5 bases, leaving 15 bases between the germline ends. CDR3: CASSPGRGLETQYF. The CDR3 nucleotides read TGCGCCAGCAGCCCTGGTCGAGGGTTGGAGACCCAGTACTTC.

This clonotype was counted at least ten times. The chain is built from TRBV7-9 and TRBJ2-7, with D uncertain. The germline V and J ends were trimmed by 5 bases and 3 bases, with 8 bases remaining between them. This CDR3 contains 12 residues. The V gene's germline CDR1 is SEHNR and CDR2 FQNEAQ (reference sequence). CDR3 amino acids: CASSVGIYEQYF. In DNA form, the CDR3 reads TGTGCCAGCAGCGTAGGGATCTACGAGCAGTACTTC.

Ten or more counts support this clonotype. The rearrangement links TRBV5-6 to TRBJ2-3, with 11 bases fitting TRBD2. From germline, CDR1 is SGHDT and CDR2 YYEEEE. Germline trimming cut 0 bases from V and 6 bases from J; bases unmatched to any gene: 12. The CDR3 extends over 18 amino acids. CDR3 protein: CASSLVVAGGRSVDTQYF. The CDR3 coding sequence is TGTGCCAGCAGCTTGGTGGTAGCGGGGGGGCGCTCGGTGGATACGCAGTATTTT.

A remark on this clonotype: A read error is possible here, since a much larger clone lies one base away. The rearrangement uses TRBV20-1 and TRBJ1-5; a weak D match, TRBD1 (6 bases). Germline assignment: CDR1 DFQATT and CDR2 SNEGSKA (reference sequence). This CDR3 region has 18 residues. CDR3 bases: TGCCGTGCCCTCCCCGGACAGCGTTATTTGAAATTCAATCAGCCCCAGCATTTT. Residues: CRALPGQRYLKFNQPQHF.

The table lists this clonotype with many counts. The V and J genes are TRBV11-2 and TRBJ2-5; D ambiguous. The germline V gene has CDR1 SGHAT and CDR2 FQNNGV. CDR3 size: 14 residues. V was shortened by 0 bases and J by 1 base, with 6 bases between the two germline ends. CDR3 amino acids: CASSLDYFQETQYF. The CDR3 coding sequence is TGTGCCAGCAGCTTAGACTACTTCCAAGAGACCCAGTACTTC.

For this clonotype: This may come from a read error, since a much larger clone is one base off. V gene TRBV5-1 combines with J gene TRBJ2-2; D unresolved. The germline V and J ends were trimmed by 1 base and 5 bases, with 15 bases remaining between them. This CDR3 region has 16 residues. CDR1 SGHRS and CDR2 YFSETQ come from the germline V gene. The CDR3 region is CASSLFPERETGELFF. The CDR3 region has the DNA TGCGCCAGCAGCTTGTTTCCTGAACGAGAAACCGGGGAGCTGTTTTTT.

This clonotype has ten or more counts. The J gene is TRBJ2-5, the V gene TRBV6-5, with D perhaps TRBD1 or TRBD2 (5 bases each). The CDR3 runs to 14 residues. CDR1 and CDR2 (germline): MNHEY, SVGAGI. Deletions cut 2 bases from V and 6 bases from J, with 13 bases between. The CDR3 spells CASSYAGTFKTQYF. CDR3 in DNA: TGTGCCAGCAGTTACGCCGGGACCTTCAAGACCCAGTACTTC.

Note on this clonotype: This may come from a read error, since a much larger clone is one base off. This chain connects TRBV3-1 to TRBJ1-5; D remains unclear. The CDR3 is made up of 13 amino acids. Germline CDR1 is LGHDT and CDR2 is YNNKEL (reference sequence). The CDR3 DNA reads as TGTGCCGGCAGCCAAGAAGTGGCTCAGCCCCAGCATTTT. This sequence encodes CAGSQEVAQPQHF.

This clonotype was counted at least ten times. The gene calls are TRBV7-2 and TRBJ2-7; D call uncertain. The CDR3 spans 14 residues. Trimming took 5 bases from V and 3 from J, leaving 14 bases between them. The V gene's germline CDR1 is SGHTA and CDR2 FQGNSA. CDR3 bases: TGTGCCAGCAGCAGGGAAGGGTCGGTCTACGAGCAGTACTTC. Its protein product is CASSREGSVYEQYF.

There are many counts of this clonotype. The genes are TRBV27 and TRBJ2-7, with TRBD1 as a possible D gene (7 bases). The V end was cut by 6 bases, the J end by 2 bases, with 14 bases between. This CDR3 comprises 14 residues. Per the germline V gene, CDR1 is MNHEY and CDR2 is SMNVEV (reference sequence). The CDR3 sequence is CASRGLDRTYEQYF. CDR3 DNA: TGTGCCAGCAGGGGACTGGACAGGACCTACGAGCAGTACTTC.

The CDR3, as DNA: TGTGCCAGCAGTTATTACAGGGGCACTGAAGCTTTCTTT. It encodes CASSYYRGTEAFF. The rearrangement uses TRBV6-5 and TRBJ1-1; 7 nucleotides align to TRBD1. The CDR3 has 13 residues. The V segment lost 3 bases and the J segment 4 bases; nucleotides outside the gene matches: 2. Germline V gene lookup returns CDR1 MNHEY and CDR2 SVGAGI.

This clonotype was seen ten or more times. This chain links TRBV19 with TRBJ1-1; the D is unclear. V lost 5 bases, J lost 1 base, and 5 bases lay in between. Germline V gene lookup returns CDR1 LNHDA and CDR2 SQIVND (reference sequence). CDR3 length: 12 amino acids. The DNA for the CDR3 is TGTGCCAGTAGTCAGAGGAACACTGAAGCTTTCTTT. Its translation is CASSQRNTEAFF.

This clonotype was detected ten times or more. The CDR3 here is CAWMAGFSEQYF. In DNA form, the CDR3 reads TGTGCCTGGATGGCGGGTTTTTCCGAGCAGTACTTC. This chain joins TRBV30 and TRBJ2-7; D may be TRBD2 (5 bases). The germline V gene has CDR1 GTSNPN and CDR2 SVGIG (reference sequence). Trimming stripped 4 bases from V and 6 bases from J, with 13 bases between. The CDR3 spans 12 residues.

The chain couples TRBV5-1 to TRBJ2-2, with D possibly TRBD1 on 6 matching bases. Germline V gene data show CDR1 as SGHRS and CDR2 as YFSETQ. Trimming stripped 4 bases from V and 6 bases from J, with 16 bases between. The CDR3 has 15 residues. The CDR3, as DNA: TGCGCCAGCAGCCTGACAGGCATTGGAGCCGGGGAGCTGTTTTTT. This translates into CASSLTGIGAGELFF. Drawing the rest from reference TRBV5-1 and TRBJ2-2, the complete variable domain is KAGVTQTPRYLIKTRGQQVTLSCSPISGHRSVSWYQQTPGQGLQFLFEYFSETQRNKGNFPGRFSGRQFSNSRSEMNVSTLELGDSALYLCASSLTGIGAGELFFGEGSRLTVL.

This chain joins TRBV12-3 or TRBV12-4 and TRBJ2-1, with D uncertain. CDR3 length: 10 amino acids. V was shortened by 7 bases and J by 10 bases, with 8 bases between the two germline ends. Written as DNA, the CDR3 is TGTGCCAGCAATTTTTACGAGCAGTTCTTC. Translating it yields CASNFYEQFF.

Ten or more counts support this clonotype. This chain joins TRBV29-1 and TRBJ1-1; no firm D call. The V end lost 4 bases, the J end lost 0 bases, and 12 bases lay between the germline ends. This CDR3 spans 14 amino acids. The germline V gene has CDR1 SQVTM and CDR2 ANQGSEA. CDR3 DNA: TGCAGCGTTGGAGGGTCAACCCTGAACACTGAAGCTTTCTTT. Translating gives CSVGGSTLNTEAFF. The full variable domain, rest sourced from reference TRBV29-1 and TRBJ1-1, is SAVISQKPSRDICQRGTSLTIQCQVDSQVTMMFWYRQQPGQSLTLIATANQGSEATYESGFVIDKFPISRPNLTFSTLTVSNMSPEDSSIYLCSVGGSTLNTEAFFGQGTRLTVV.

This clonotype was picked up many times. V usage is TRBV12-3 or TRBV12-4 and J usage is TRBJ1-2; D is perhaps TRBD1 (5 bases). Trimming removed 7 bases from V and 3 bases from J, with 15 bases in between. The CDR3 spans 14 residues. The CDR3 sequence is CASTSGRGDYGYTF. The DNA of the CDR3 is TGTGCCAGCACCTCGGGACGTGGTGACTATGGCTACACCTTC.

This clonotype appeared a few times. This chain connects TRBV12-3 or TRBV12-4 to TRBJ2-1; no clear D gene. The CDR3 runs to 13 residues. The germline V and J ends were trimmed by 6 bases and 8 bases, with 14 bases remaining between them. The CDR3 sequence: CASRSIGFDEQFF. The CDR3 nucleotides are TGTGCCAGCAGGTCAATCGGATTCGATGAGCAGTTCTTC.

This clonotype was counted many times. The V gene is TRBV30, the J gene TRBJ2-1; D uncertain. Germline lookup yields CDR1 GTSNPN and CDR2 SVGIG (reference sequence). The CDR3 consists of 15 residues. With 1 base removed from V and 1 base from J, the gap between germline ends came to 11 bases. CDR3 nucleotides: TGTGCCTGGAGTGATGGGAACCCATCCTACAATGAGCAGTTCTTC. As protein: CAWSDGNPSYNEQFF.

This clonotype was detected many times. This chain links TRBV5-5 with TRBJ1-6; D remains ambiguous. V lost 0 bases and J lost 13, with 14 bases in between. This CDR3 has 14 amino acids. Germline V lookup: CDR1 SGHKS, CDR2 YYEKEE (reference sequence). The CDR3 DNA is TGTGCCAGCAGCTTGGGCTCTTTCGCGGTCCCCCTCCACTTT. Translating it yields CASSLGSFAVPLHF.